These T cell receptor beta chains were read from a single sample in a study of yellow fever vaccine responses in identical twins. Each CDR3 protein gets one entry after TCRdb re-called the RT-PCR reads with MiXCR. In the table there are around 13,000 distinct CDR3 sequences, 84% of which are singletons. Specimen: T cells from blood (PBMCs), unsorted or a sorted subset (not recorded which), collected before or after yellow fever vaccination (not recorded which). These receptors all stem from a young woman who received the yellow fever vaccine. The CDR3 runs from the conserved cysteine through the conserved F or W. The D gene is left open where the match is weak. Clone size, where shown, is once, few, many, or a class for clones that have expanded.

d_gene	v_gene	abundance	j_gene	CDR3nt	CDR3aa
TRBD2	TRBV29-1	-	TRBJ2-1	TGCAGCGTGGGGACTAGCTCCTACAATGAGCAGTTCTTC	CSVGTSSYNEQFF
TRBD1	TRBV24-1	-	TRBJ2-5	TGTGCCACCAGCGTACAGGGGGGTCAAGAGACCCAGTACTTC	CATSVQGGQETQYF
-	TRBV2	once	TRBJ2-1	TGTGCCAGCAGTACATCAGGGGAGCAGTTCTTC	CASSTSGEQFF
-	TRBV4-3	-	TRBJ2-2	TGCGCCAGCAGCCAAGCAGGGGACGCCAGTTTGAGTACCGGGGAGCTGTTTTTT	CASSQAGDASLSTGELFF
-	TRBV29-1	medium-sized	TRBJ2-5	TGCAGCGTTGATAGGGGTACAAGAGAGACCCAGTACTTC	CSVDRGTRETQYF
-	TRBV20-1	-	TRBJ2-5	TGCAGTGCTAGTGGGGGGGCGGAGACCCAGTACTTC	CSASGGAETQYF
TRBD1	TRBV5-1	-	TRBJ2-7	TGCGCCAGCGGGACAGGGGGTAGTCTGGGTCCCTACGAGCAGTACTTC	CASGTGGSLGPYEQYF
-	TRBV7-3	-	TRBJ2-1	TGTGCCAGCAGCTTAGGACCGGCAGGCAATGAGCAGTTCTTC	CASSLGPAGNEQFF
TRBD2	TRBV2	-	TRBJ2-1	TGTGCCAGCAGTGGAGACGGGAGGGTTCCTGAGCAGTTCTTC	CASSGDGRVPEQFF
-	TRBV4-3	-	TRBJ2-3	TGCGCCAGCAGCCAAGAAGCCGGGCCAGATACGCAGTATTTT	CASSQEAGPDTQYF
-	TRBV11-1	few	TRBJ2-2	TGTGCCAGCAGCTTAAAGCTACCCACCGGGGAGCTGTTTTTT	CASSLKLPTGELFF
TRBD2	TRBV5-5	-	TRBJ2-1	TGTGCCAGCAGCATATCCGGGACTAACTACAATGAGCAGTTCTTC	CASSISGTNYNEQFF
-	TRBV2	-	TRBJ2-2	TGTGCCAGCAGTAGGACTGTCACCGGGGAGCTGTTTTTT	CASSRTVTGELFF